The 8 T cell receptor beta chains below were found in one sample sequenced in a study of blood T cells in healthy people across ages. A second PCR, run for roughly 6 to 11 cycles, used a sample-barcoded 5' primer plus a J-beta primer mix. Each CDR3 protein is one row after TCRdb ran MiXCR on the 5' RACE reads. The table has 380,000 or so distinct CDR3 sequences, roughly half seen once. The sample was blood. Every receptor here comes from a man aged 55 to 69 in good health.

The rearrangement joins TRBV7-9 to TRBJ2-3; the match to TRBD1 covers 8 bases. This CDR3 comprises 16 residues. In germline, CDR1 is SEHNR, CDR2 FQNEAQ (reference sequence). After removal of 5 bases from V and 2 bases from J, the junction contained 9 bases not matched to a gene. The CDR3 protein is CASSPGTGSFTDTQYF. CDR3 in DNA: TGTGCCAGCAGCCCTGGGACAGGTTCTTTCACAGATACGCAGTATTTT.

This clonotype has ten or more counts. The chain recombines TRBV28 with TRBJ2-7, with D perhaps TRBD2 (7 bases). Trimming stripped 10 bases from V and 8 bases from J, with 12 bases between. This CDR3 spans 10 amino acids. Germline V gene data show CDR1 as MDHEN and CDR2 as SYDVKM. For the CDR3, the DNA is TGTGCCACCCGGGGGGCAAAGCAGTACTTC. Translated, it gives CATRGAKQYF.

This chain joins TRBV3-1 and TRBJ2-3; a possible D gene is TRBD2 (6 bases). The CDR3 covers 17 residues. CDR1 is LGHDT, CDR2 YNNKEL, per germline (reference sequence). Trimming took off 0 bases at V and 4 bases at J, with 17 bases between the two ends. This CDR3 reads CASSQDPTRMDADTQYF. Here the CDR3 DNA reads TGTGCCAGCAGCCAAGACCCGACTAGGATGGATGCAGATACGCAGTATTTT.

This clonotype was observed a single time. This chain uses TRBV9 with TRBJ1-6; tentative D call: TRBD1 (6 bases). V lost 3 bases and J lost 8, with 12 bases in between. This CDR3 contains 14 residues. Germline assignment: CDR1 SGDLS and CDR2 YYNGEE. The CDR3 is CASSAQGYDSPLHF. CDR3 sequence (DNA): TGTGCCAGCAGCGCGCAGGGGTATGATTCACCCCTCCACTTT.

The V call is TRBV4-3, the J call TRBJ2-1; 9 nucleotides agree with TRBD1. The DNA end is more similar to TRBJ2-7, so the J call may be wrong. CDR3 length: 14 amino acids. Per germline, CDR1 LGHNA and CDR2 YSLEER. The CDR3 bases are TGCGCCAGCAGCCAAGCGACAGGGGGCTACGAGCAGTACTTC. It specifies CASSQATGGYEQYF.

The chain couples TRBV29-1 to TRBJ2-1, with TRBD2 matching over 13 bases. The length of the CDR3 is 15 residues. Germline V gene sequence: CDR1 SQVTM, CDR2 ANQGSEA. V lost 7 bases to trimming and J lost 4 bases; unmatched junction nucleotides: 7. The CDR3 is CSAAGLAGAYNEQFF. The CDR3 region has the DNA TGCAGCGCCGCCGGACTAGCGGGGGCTTACAATGAGCAGTTCTTC.

The V gene is TRBV4-1, the J gene TRBJ2-4, with D maybe TRBD1 (6 bases). Germline CDR1 and CDR2: MGHRA and YSYEKL. This CDR3 has 14 residues. Trimming took off 1 base at V and 4 bases at J, with 8 bases between the two ends. The chain's CDR3 is CASSQGDTKNIQYF. CDR3 coding DNA: TGCGCCAGCAGCCAAGGGGACACTAAAAACATTCAGTACTTC.

This clonotype was observed a handful of times. The chain employs TRBV3-1 and TRBJ2-5, with 13 bases fitting TRBD2. Germline V lookup: CDR1 LGHDT, CDR2 YNNKEL (reference sequence). The CDR3 totals 16 residues. V shed 5 bases and J 4 bases; nucleotides not matched to a gene: 7. The CDR3 bases are TGTGCCAGCAGCGGCCGGACTAGCGGGGGAGGAGAGACCCAGTACTTC. It codes for CASSGRTSGGGETQYF.